This paragraph covers one T cell receptor (beta chain) sequence. Its antigen is unidentified. The junction departs from the called germline gene at one end, perhaps through a read error. The sample belongs to a study of radiation and T cells in renal cell carcinoma. Overall study findings and caveats: In blood, top tumor clones expanded by 2 weeks, shrinking by 4.

Sequencing was performed with immunoSEQ multiplex PCR; in TCRdb, only in-frame clones are kept and a portion is missing. The sample contains about 86,000 clones, 70% to 90% of which appear only once. Time point: blood 4 weeks post-SBRT, at nephrectomy. This sample's treatment: 15 Gy SBRT to primary tumor, nephrectomy 4 weeks later. Nephrectomy followed 15 Gy stereotactic body radiation by 4 weeks. This CDR3 spans 13 amino acids. CDR1 and CDR2 (germline): GTSNPN, SVGIG (reference sequence). Sequences were derived from blood, sampled from a patient whose treatment included radiotherapy and nephrectomy. The chain links TRBV30 to TRBJ2-7; D is perhaps TRBD1 or TRBD2 (5 bases each). The clonotype comes from a man aged 45-65 years with renal cell carcinoma. The CDR3, as DNA: TGTGTCTGGTCCCGGGACCTAAACTACGAGCAGTACTTC. This sequence encodes CVWSRDLNYEQYF.